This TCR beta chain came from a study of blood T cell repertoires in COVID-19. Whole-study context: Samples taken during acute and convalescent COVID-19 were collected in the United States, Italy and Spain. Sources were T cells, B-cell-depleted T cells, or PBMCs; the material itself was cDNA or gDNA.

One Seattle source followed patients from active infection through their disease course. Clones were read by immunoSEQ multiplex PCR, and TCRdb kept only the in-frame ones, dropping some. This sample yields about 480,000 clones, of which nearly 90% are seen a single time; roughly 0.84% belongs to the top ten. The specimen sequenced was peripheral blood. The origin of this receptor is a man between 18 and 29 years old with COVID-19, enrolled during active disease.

The CDR3 coding sequence is TGTGCCAGCTCACCAGGGTACAGGCCGGGCACTGAAGCTTTCTTT. Residues: CASSPGYRPGTEAFF. This chain connects TRBV18 to TRBJ1-1, with D maybe TRBD1 (5 bases). This CDR3 comprises 15 residues. V was clipped by 2 bases and J by 4 bases, with 14 bases between them. Germline lookup yields CDR1 KGHSH and CDR2 LQKENI.